The T cell receptor beta chain described here comes from a study of blood T cells in healthy people across ages. A sample-barcoded 5' primer and a J-beta primer mix were used in a second PCR of about 7 to 11 cycles. MiXCR, run by TCRdb on the 5' RACE reads, gives a single entry per CDR3 protein. The sample records 650,000 to 1,000,000 distinct CDR3 sequences, about half being singletons. This clonotype showed up many times. In germline, CDR1 is LNHDA, CDR2 SQIVND (reference sequence). The V end lost 8 bases, the J end lost 5 bases, and 19 bases lay between the germline ends. This CDR3 comprises 15 residues.

V and J are TRBV19 and TRBJ2-1; D possibly uses TRBD1 or TRBD2 (5 bases each). This sequence was found in a man older than 75 in good health. The sequencing input was blood. The CDR3 loop is CASAQGPLEHNEQFF. In nucleotides, the CDR3 is TGTGCCAGTGCCCAGGGACCCCTGGAACACAATGAGCAGTTCTTC.